Described below is a single T cell receptor (beta chain) sequence and its context. Its specific antigen is unknown. No qualities accompany the bases; no much larger clone lies one base away. This record belongs to a study of OX40 agonist ivuxolimab in advanced cancers. Describing the broader study: Ivuxolimab was an agonistic, fully human IgG2 monoclonal antibody directed against OX40 (CD134), a costimulatory receptor. Intravenous ivuxolimab was administered to patients every 2 weeks at six dose levels: 0.01, 0.1, 0.3, 1.5, 3 and 10 mg/kg. Of the 50 to 55 patients in dose escalation, about 20 had hepatocellular carcinoma, some 15 had melanoma, 9 had renal cell carcinoma and 9 had head and neck cancer. A male proportion of 75% to 85% and a mean age of roughly 58 years, ranging from roughly 23 to 80, were recorded for the dose-escalation cohort. Patients were allowed to have had prior anti-PD-1, anti-PD-L1 or anti-CTLA-4 therapy, and approximately 40% of the dose-escalation patients had been treated with checkpoint inhibitors. Three dose-escalation patients achieved partial responses, one with hepatocellular carcinoma and two with cutaneous melanoma. Peripheral TCRbeta sequencing aimed to test whether ivuxolimab altered TCR sequence diversity and caused clonal T-cell expansion. The paper covers the monotherapy dose-escalation part of the phase I ivuxolimab trial, which included N of about 50 patients.

Patients with a history of autoimmune disease or receiving systemic immunosuppression were excluded from the trial. In every dose cohort, peripheral blood was drawn for TCR sequencing at baseline, cycle 4 day 1, and cycle 7 day 1. Samples came from an open-label, multicenter, first-in-human phase I dose-escalation trial of ivuxolimab. The trial enrolled adults with locally advanced or metastatic head and neck squamous cell, hepatocellular, melanoma or renal cell carcinoma. Before TCR sequencing, CD4+ and CD8+ T cells were separately sorted from peripheral blood. Study-level results and caveats: At doses from 0.1 to 3.0 mg/kg, clonal expansion was seen in both CD4+ and CD8+ blood T cells between baseline and week 6. After ivuxolimab, CD8+ T cells had more expanded clones than CD4+ T cells on average. Which antigens the clonally expanded peripheral T cells were specific for was not determined. In the 0.1-3.0 mg/kg groups, partial responders had among the lowest normalized peripheral clonal expansion, particularly in CD8+ T cells. Low levels of normalized T-cell clonal expansion were also seen in some patients who did not respond.

To sequence the TCRbeta CDR3 region, genomic DNA was isolated from the sorted cells. The immunoSEQ Assay was used to sequence the TCRbeta CDR3 regions. TCRdb provides this immuneACCESS table in a form limited to in-frame rearrangements. Some clones are lacking; in checked studies, under half of them reflect an unresolved V gene, and why the rest are absent is not known. This sample gives tens of thousands of clones in total; around 91% of them show up just once. The ten largest clones take up 14% of the sample. The germline V gene supplies CDR1 SGHVS and CDR2 FQNEAQ. Here V drops 1 base and J drops 5 bases, and the junction holds 21 bases not matched to any gene. Including cysteine and phenylalanine, the CDR3 has 20 amino acids. Just the 60-base CDR3 DNA is kept, in frame starting at base 1.

The material sequenced was CD4+ or CD8+ T cells sorted from blood, taken in a trial of the OX40 agonist ivuxolimab. The sequence was obtained from an adult with an advanced solid tumor such as melanoma, head and neck, liver or kidney cancer. The V and J segments used are TRBV7-8 and TRBJ2-5, with 8 middle bases fitting TRBD2. For the CDR3, the sequence is CASSLVITGGLAEERETQYF. The DNA reads TGTGCCAGCAGCTTAGTCATCACGGGCGGACTAGCAGAAGAGAGGGAGACCCAGTACTTC. The entire variable domain, with the stretches around the CDR3 drawn from the reference TRBV7-8 and TRBJ2-5 proteins, is GAGVSQSPRYKVAKRGQDVALRCDPISGHVSLFWYQQALGQGPEFLTYFQNEAQLDKSGLPSDRFFAERPEGSVSTLKIQRTQQEDSAVYLCASSLVITGGLAEERETQYFGPGTRLLVL.